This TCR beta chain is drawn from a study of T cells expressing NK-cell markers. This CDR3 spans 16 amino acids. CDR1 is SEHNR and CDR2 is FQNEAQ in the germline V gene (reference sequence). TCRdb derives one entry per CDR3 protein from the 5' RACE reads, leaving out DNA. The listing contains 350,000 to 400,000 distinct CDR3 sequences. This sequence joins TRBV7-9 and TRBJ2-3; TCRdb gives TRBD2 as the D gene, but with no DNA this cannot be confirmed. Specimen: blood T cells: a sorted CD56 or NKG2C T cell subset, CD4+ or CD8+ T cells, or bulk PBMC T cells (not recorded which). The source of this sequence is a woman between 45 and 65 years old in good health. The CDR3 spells CASSLARAGRGDTQYF.